Below, 8 T cell receptor beta chains from the same sample are listed, as sequenced in a study of T-cell reconstitution after alpha-beta-depleted transplantation in children. Researchers prepared the TCRbeta library using unique molecular identifiers, the study reports. MiXCR was run by TCRdb on the PCR reads, yielding one entry per CDR3 protein. The sample lists around 78,000 distinct CDR3 sequences, around 6.6% seen once, with 2.5% in the top ten. Sequenced here: PBMCs from the stem cell graft donor, sampled from the stem cell graft. Receptor source: a human donor who donated a stem cell graft to a child with acute lymphoblastic leukemia.

In this sample, this clonotype turned up many times. The gene calls are TRBV29-1 and TRBJ1-5; perhaps TRBD1 as D (5 bases). The CDR3 sequence is 15 residues long. Germline V lookup: CDR1 SQVTM, CDR2 ANQGSEA. Trimming shortened V by 6 bases and J by 1 base, and 16 bases separated the two germline ends. The CDR3 region has the DNA TGCAGCGTAGCAAAGGTGGGGGAGAGCAATCAGCCCCAGCATTTT. This translates into CSVAKVGESNQPQHF. The whole variable domain, filled in from reference TRBV29-1 and TRBJ1-5, reads SAVISQKPSRDICQRGTSLTIQCQVDSQVTMMFWYRQQPGQSLTLIATANQGSEATYESGFVIDKFPISRPNLTFSTLTVSNMSPEDSSIYLCSVAKVGESNQPQHFGDGTRLSIL.

This clonotype was seen ten or more times. V gene TRBV3-1 combines with J gene TRBJ1-5, with 9 nucleotides matching TRBD1. After removal of 5 bases from V and 1 base from J, the junction contained 6 bases not matched to a gene. The germline CDR1 and CDR2 sequences are LGHDT and YNNKEL (reference sequence). The CDR3 has 16 amino acids. In DNA, the CDR3 is TGTGCCAGCAGCTCGACAGGGGGTATCAGCAATCAGCCCCAGCATTTT. Amino acids: CASSSTGGISNQPQHF.

There are many counts of this clonotype. J is TRBJ1-6 and V is TRBV4-3, with D hard to call. The V gene's germline CDR1 is LGHNA and CDR2 YSLEER. V was shortened by 0 bases and J by 7 bases, with 7 bases between the two germline ends. The length of the CDR3 is 14 residues. Here the CDR3 DNA reads TGCGCCAGCAGCCAAGACGGGGAGAATTCACCCCTCCACTTT. Encoded protein: CASSQDGENSPLHF.

This clonotype was detected ten times or more. This sequence joins TRBV5-1 and TRBJ1-1; weak D call: TRBD1 (6 bases). The germline V gene has CDR1 SGHRS and CDR2 YFSETQ. V was shortened by 0 bases and J by 2 bases, with 14 bases between the two germline ends. CDR3 length equals 16 residues. CDR3 region: CASSLEQGYPNTEAFF. The CDR3 region has the DNA TGCGCCAGCAGCTTGGAGCAGGGGTACCCTAACACTGAAGCTTTCTTT.

This clonotype showed up many times. The CDR3 sequence: CASSPPAPPPHRTIYEQYF. Here the CDR3 DNA reads TGTGCCAGCAGTCCCCCAGCCCCCCCCCCTCACAGGACAATCTACGAGCAGTACTTC. V gene TRBV6-4 combines with J gene TRBJ2-7, with D maybe TRBD1 (5 bases). This CDR3 is built from 19 residues. V shed 5 bases and J shed 3 bases, with 29 bases lying between them. Germline CDR1 is MRHNA and CDR2 is SNTAGT.

In this sample, this clonotype turned up many times. The chain carries TRBV5-1 and TRBJ2-1, with D perhaps matching TRBD1 (6 bases). In germline, CDR1 is SGHRS, CDR2 YFSETQ. This CDR3 comprises 14 residues. The V end lost 0 bases, the J end lost 11 bases, and 15 bases lay between the germline ends. The CDR3 DNA sequence: TGCGCCAGCAGCTTGGGCAGGGGCGAGGGGCAGCAGTTCTTC. It is translated as CASSLGRGEGQQFF.

This clonotype appeared a few times. The chain is built from TRBV28 and TRBJ2-2; D possibly corresponds to TRBD1 (6 bases). Germline assignment: CDR1 MDHEN and CDR2 SYDVKM. V lost 7 bases and J lost 6, with 15 bases in between. This CDR3 is 14 amino acids long. DNA for the CDR3: TGTGCCAGCACGGGACACTCCCTCCCCGGGGAGCTGTTTTTT. This encodes CASTGHSLPGELFF.

The chain employs TRBV27 and TRBJ2-2; 7 positions agree with TRBD1. The J segment lost 5 bases and the V segment lost 2 bases, leaving 11 bases of the junction unmatched. Germline V gene sequence: CDR1 MNHEY, CDR2 SMNVEV (reference sequence). The CDR3 covers 17 residues. The CDR3 spells CASSLSRGRGLTGELFF. The CDR3 region has the DNA TGTGCCAGCAGTTTAAGTAGGGGGCGAGGTTTGACCGGGGAGCTGTTTTTT.